This T cell receptor beta chain came from a study of OX40 agonist ivuxolimab in advanced cancers. Per the germline V gene, CDR1 is LNHDA and CDR2 is SQIVND (reference sequence). CDR3 length equals 14 residues. The J segment lost 2 bases and the V segment lost 7 bases, leaving 5 bases of the junction unmatched. Sequencing was performed with immunoSEQ multiplex PCR; in TCRdb, only in-frame clones are kept and a portion is missing. The repertoire holds under 80,000 clones, with 70% to 90% as singletons. The chain combines TRBV19 with TRBJ2-1; 7 nucleotides agree with TRBD2. The material sequenced was CD4+ or CD8+ T cells sorted from blood, taken in a trial of the OX40 agonist ivuxolimab. The receptor comes from an adult with an advanced solid tumor such as melanoma, head and neck, liver or kidney cancer. The CDR3 sequence: CASMGGVTYNEQFF. For the CDR3, the DNA is TGTGCCAGTATGGGGGGGGTAACCTACAATGAGCAGTTCTTC.